The 19 T cell receptor beta chains listed next were all sequenced from one sample in a study of CD8 T cells in ankylosing spondylitis. MiXCR, run by TCRdb on the 5' RACE reads, gives a single entry per CDR3 protein. In the table there are under 450,000 distinct CDR3 sequences, roughly 20% of which are singletons. Sequencing was carried out using blood, either unsorted or a sorted T cell fraction (not recorded which). These receptors came from a male donor with ankylosing spondylitis or in good health (not recorded which).

V and J are TRBV2 and TRBJ2-7; D gene unclear. V lost 0 bases, J lost 12 bases, and 9 bases lay in between. From germline, CDR1 is SNHLY and CDR2 FYNNEI. The CDR3 contains 11 residues. CDR3 bases: TGTGCCAGCAGTGAAGCCCTTCCCCCGTACTTC. This codes for CASSEALPPYF.

This chain joins TRBV7-9 and TRBJ2-5; no firm D call. This CDR3 is 12 amino acids long. Between the trimmed V and J ends, which lost 4 bases and 7 bases, there was a span of 10 bases. The germline CDR1 and CDR2 sequences are SEHNR and FQNEAQ (reference sequence). The CDR3 region has the DNA TGTGCCAGCAGCTATTTTGATGTGACCCAGTACTTC. This translates into CASSYFDVTQYF. The full variable domain, rest sourced from reference TRBV7-9 and TRBJ2-5, is DTGVSQNPRHKITKRGQNVTFRCDPISEHNRLYWYRQTLGQGPEFLTYFQNEAQLEKSRLLSDRFSAERPKGSFSTLEIQRTEQGDSAMYLCASSYFDVTQYFGPGTRLLVL.

V and J are TRBV27 and TRBJ2-2; 8 positions match TRBD2. The CDR3 covers 14 residues. The V gene's germline CDR1 is MNHEY and CDR2 SMNVEV (reference sequence). The V segment lost 6 bases and the J segment 3 bases; nucleotides outside the gene matches: 3. The CDR3: CASRIAGYTGELFF. CDR3 nucleotide sequence: TGTGCCAGCAGGATAGCGGGGTACACCGGGGAGCTGTTTTTT.

This clonotype turned up a few times. The V and J genes are TRBV29-1 and TRBJ2-7; no clear D. Germline loops: CDR1 SQVTM, CDR2 ANQGSEA. The CDR3 loop spans 11 amino acids. DNA of the CDR3: TGCAGAGCAGGTGATTCCTACGAGCAGTACTTC. Amino acid sequence: CRAGDSYEQYF.

The chain couples TRBV13 to TRBJ2-6; 7 bases are shared with TRBD2. This CDR3 spans 15 amino acids. CDR1 PRHDT and CDR2 FYEKMQ come from the germline V gene (reference sequence). With 3 bases clipped from V and 2 bases from J, the junction kept 1 base outside the gene matches. CDR3 sequence: CASSFRGAGANVLTF. DNA of the CDR3: TGTGCCAGCAGCTTTCGGGGGGCTGGGGCCAACGTCCTGACTTTC.

The rearrangement links TRBV12-3 or TRBV12-4 to TRBJ2-7; TRBD1 or TRBD2 may be the D gene (5 bases each). The CDR3 runs to 12 residues. The V end was cut by 3 bases, the J end by 6 bases, with 9 bases between. CDR3 DNA sequence: TGTGCCAGCAGTTTCACGGGGCCCGAGCAGTACTTC. Translated, it gives CASSFTGPEQYF.

A remark on this clonotype: The junction shows a germline mismatch at one end, possibly a read error. V usage is TRBV5-1 and J usage is TRBJ2-1, with D maybe TRBD1 (6 bases). The length of the CDR3 is 16 residues. CDR1 is SGHRS, CDR2 YFSETQ, per germline. CDR3 sequence reads: CASSLMAGATYNEHFF. For the CDR3, the DNA is TGCGCCAGCAGCTTGATGGCAGGGGCTACCTACAATGAGCATTTCTTC.

The genes are TRBV28 and TRBJ2-7; 8 bases are a match to TRBD1. CDR3 length equals 15 residues. The V and J ends lost 6 bases and 2 bases, in that order; junction bases with no gene match: 9. The V gene's germline CDR1 is MDHEN and CDR2 SYDVKM. CDR3 bases: TGTGCCAGCAGGGGGGGACAGGCGGGAACCTACGAGCAGTACTTC. It yields the protein CASRGGQAGTYEQYF.

There are a few counts of this clonotype. The rearrangement uses TRBV6-1 and TRBJ1-3, with D perhaps TRBD1 (6 bases). The CDR3 is 16 amino acids. The V end lost 7 bases, the J end lost 3 bases, and 19 bases lay between the germline ends. Germline CDR1 is MNHNS and CDR2 is SASEGT. The CDR3, as DNA: TGTGCCAGCAAGCTGAGTACAGGGTCTTTTGGAAACACCATATATTTT. This sequence encodes CASKLSTGSFGNTIYF.

The chain has TRBV12-3 or TRBV12-4 and TRBJ2-7, with 9 bases lining up with TRBD2. This CDR3 comprises 14 residues. Trimming removed 7 bases from V and 4 bases from J; junction bases left unmatched: 8. CDR3 loop: CASTLGLAGYEQYF. The CDR3 DNA follows: TGTGCCAGCACCTTGGGACTAGCAGGTTACGAGCAGTACTTC.

The V and J genes are TRBV29-1 and TRBJ2-7; 8 nucleotides agree with TRBD1. CDR1 SQVTM and CDR2 ANQGSEA come from the germline V gene. The CDR3 is 14 amino acids. The V segment lost 1 base and the J segment 1 base; nucleotides outside the gene matches: 3. For the CDR3, the DNA is TGCAGCGTTGAAGGGACAGGGATGTCCTACGAGCAGTACTTC. It is translated as CSVEGTGMSYEQYF.

The chain has TRBV29-1 and TRBJ2-1; possibly TRBD2 for D (6 bases). Germline CDR1 SQVTM, CDR2 ANQGSEA. The V end was cut by 1 base, the J end by 0 bases, with 16 bases between. This CDR3 has 17 amino acids. CDR3 amino acids: CSVEGRWRGPSYNEQFF. The CDR3, as DNA: TGCAGCGTTGAAGGCCGGTGGAGGGGTCCCTCCTACAATGAGCAGTTCTTC.

Only a few counts were recorded for this clonotype. The chain couples TRBV6-6 to TRBJ2-7, with 8 bases identical to TRBD2. Losses at the gene ends were 2 bases for V and 9 bases for J; bases not matched to a gene: 6. This CDR3 spans 13 amino acids. CDR1 is MNHNY, CDR2 SVGAGI, per germline (reference sequence). CDR3 DNA sequence: TGTGCCAGCAGTTACGACCGGGAGGGTGCGCAGTACTTC. Its translation is CASSYDREGAQYF.

This clonotype has more than one count but fewer than ten. The CDR3, as DNA: TGTGCCATAAGTCGTCTGGACCAGCAGTTCTTC. This translates into CAISRLDQQFF. The chain combines TRBV10-3 with TRBJ2-1; D uncertain. V dropped 9 bases and J dropped 11 bases, with 14 bases sitting between them. In germline, CDR1 is ENHRY, CDR2 SYGVKD. The CDR3 sequence is 11 residues long.

This clonotype was observed a handful of times. V and J are TRBV5-1 and TRBJ2-3, with no clear D. The CDR3 runs to 16 residues. CDR1 SGHRS and CDR2 YFSETQ come from the germline V gene. The V gene lost 3 bases and the J gene lost 6 bases, with 20 bases spanning the gap. Written as DNA, the CDR3 is TGCGCCAGCAGCTCCCCCGGTACAACTATTGGGGATACGCAGTATTTT. Translation gives CASSSPGTTIGDTQYF.

This rearrangement joins TRBV29-1 to TRBJ2-7; D gene unclear. There are 13 residues in the CDR3. Trimming took off 5 bases at V and 0 bases at J, with 11 bases between the two ends. Germline CDR1 reads SQVTM; CDR2 reads ANQGSEA. CDR3 DNA sequence: TGCAGCGTTCTTGTGTGGGCCTCCTACGAGCAGTACTTC. Its protein is CSVLVWASYEQYF.

This clonotype showed up just a few times. The chain carries TRBV28 and TRBJ2-2, with D uncertain. Germline-derived CDR1 and CDR2 are MDHEN and SYDVKM. This CDR3 is 14 amino acids long. Trimming took off 1 base at V and 4 bases at J, with 7 bases between the two ends. The CDR3 region is CASSLSYLTGELFF. The CDR3 DNA reads TGTGCCAGCAGTTTATCCTACCTCACCGGGGAGCTGTTTTTT.

The rearrangement links TRBV3-1 to TRBJ2-5; unclear D gene. The CDR3 spans 12 residues. Germline assignment: CDR1 LGHDT and CDR2 YNNKEL (reference sequence). Trimming removed 8 bases at V and 0 bases at J, with 7 bases between. CDR3 coding DNA: TGTGCCAGCCGGACGTACCAAGAGACCCAGTACTTC. Residues: CASRTYQETQYF.

The sample holds a few counts of this clonotype. This chain connects TRBV20-1 to TRBJ2-5; perhaps D is TRBD1 or TRBD2 (5 bases each). The V end lost 7 bases, the J end lost 5 bases, and 8 bases lay between the germline ends. The CDR3 runs to 10 residues. Germline V CDR1 and CDR2: DFQATT, SNEGSKA (reference sequence). The CDR3 protein is CSGGWETQYF. CDR3 DNA sequence: TGCAGTGGGGGGTGGGAGACCCAGTACTTC.